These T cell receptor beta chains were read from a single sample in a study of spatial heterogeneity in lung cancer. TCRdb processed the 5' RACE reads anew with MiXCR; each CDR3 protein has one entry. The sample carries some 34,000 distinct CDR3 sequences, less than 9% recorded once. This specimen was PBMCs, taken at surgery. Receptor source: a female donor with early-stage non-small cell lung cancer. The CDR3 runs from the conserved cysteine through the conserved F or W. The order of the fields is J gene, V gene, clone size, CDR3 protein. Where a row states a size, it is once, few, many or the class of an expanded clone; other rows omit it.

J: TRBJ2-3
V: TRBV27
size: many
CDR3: CASSLGTTGDTQYF

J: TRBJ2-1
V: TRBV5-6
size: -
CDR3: CASSLDQGYNEQFF

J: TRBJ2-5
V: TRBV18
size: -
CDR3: CVSSPGLTETQYF

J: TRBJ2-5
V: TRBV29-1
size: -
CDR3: CSVSAGAGGETQYF

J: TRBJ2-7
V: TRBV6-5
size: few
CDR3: CASSYRRSYEQYF

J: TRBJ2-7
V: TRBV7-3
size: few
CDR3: CASSLGGRGSHEQYF

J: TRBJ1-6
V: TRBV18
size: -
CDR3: CASSPPGIRQALHF

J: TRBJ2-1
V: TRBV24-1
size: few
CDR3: CATSDLTSGRLNEQFF

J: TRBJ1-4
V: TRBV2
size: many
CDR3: CASSEGQGTEKLFF

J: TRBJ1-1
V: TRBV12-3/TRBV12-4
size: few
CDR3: CASSLETGWGNTEAFF

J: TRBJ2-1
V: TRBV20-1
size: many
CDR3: CSARDRTSGRSEQFF

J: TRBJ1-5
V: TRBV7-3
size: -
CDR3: CASSLRSGQPQHF

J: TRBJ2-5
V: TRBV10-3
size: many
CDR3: CAISDVEGETQYF

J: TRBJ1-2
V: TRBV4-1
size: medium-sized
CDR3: CASISPTGGANYGYTF

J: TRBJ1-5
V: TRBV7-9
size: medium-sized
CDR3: CASSSDRSNQPQHF

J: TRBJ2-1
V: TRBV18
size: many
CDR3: CASSPPRLAGPYNEQFF

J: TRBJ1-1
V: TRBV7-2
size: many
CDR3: CASRPTTGGSTEAFF

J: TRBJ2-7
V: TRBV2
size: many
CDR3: CASMYSYEQYF

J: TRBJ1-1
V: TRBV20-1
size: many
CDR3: CSAWGQGAFMNTEAFF

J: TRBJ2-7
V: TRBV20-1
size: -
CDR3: CSASRGQGPDEQYF

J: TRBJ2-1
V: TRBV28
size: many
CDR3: CASSSMRQAARDEQFF

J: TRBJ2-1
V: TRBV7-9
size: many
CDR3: CASSPPGLAVSGEQFF

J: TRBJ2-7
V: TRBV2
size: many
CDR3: CASSTGPELEQYF

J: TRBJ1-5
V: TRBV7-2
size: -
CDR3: CASSFNAGTGNQPQHF